Listed below are T cell receptor beta chains from one sample, sequenced in a study of vaccination and CD4 T cells after COVID-19. No antigen has been identified for these receptors. Via MiXCR, TCRdb re-called the PCR reads, giving one row per CDR3 protein. Among 7,000 to 10,000 distinct CDR3 sequences listed, roughly 40% were seen once. Sequencing was performed on CD4+ T cells from blood, cultured in vitro. These receptor sequences come from a human donor in good health. Both conserved end residues are part of each CDR3. The D gene is left open where the match is weak. Rows may omit the clone size; those that give it use once, few, many or a size class.

cdr3_nt: TGTGCCAGCAGCATCCACCCGAACACTGAAGCTTTCTTT
cdr3_aa: CASSIHPNTEAFF
clone_size: NA
d_call: NA
v_call: TRBV28
j_call: TRBJ1-1

cdr3_nt: TGTGCCATCAGTGAGACTAGCTGGGGGACCCAGTACTTC
cdr3_aa: CAISETSWGTQYF
clone_size: NA
d_call: NA
v_call: TRBV10-3
j_call: TRBJ2-5

cdr3_nt: TGTGCCAGCAGTTTAGACAGGCTCTGGGGCTACACCTTC
cdr3_aa: CASSLDRLWGYTF
clone_size: NA
d_call: NA
v_call: TRBV12-3/TRBV12-4
j_call: TRBJ1-2

cdr3_nt: TGTGCCAGTACCGGGACAGGGGTATTTGGTTATGGCTACACCTTC
cdr3_aa: CASTGTGVFGYGYTF
clone_size: NA
d_call: TRBD1
v_call: TRBV6-4
j_call: TRBJ1-2

cdr3_nt: TGTGCCAGCAGCGTGAGGGCGGGCGGTCCGCATAATTCACCCCTCCACTTT
cdr3_aa: CASSVRAGGPHNSPLHF
clone_size: few
d_call: NA
v_call: TRBV7-2
j_call: TRBJ1-6

cdr3_nt: TGCGCCAGCAGCTTGGAAGACCTAACGGGAGAGACCCAGTACTTC
cdr3_aa: CASSLEDLTGETQYF
clone_size: NA
d_call: NA
v_call: TRBV5-1
j_call: TRBJ2-5

cdr3_nt: TGCAGTGCTGGCCGGGGGTCTGAAGCCAAAAACATTCAGTACTTC
cdr3_aa: CSAGRGSEAKNIQYF
clone_size: NA
d_call: NA
v_call: TRBV20-1
j_call: TRBJ2-4

cdr3_nt: TGTGCCAGCAGCTTATTCTCCCAGGTAGCGAACACTGAAGCTTTCTTT
cdr3_aa: CASSLFSQVANTEAFF
clone_size: NA
d_call: NA
v_call: TRBV11-1
j_call: TRBJ1-1

cdr3_nt: TGTGCCAGTAGCGCGGGACGGATGAACACTGAAGCTTTCTTT
cdr3_aa: CASSAGRMNTEAFF
clone_size: NA
d_call: NA
v_call: TRBV19
j_call: TRBJ1-1

cdr3_nt: TGTGCCAGCAGTTTTGGCGGGAACTATGGCTACACCTTC
cdr3_aa: CASSFGGNYGYTF
clone_size: NA
d_call: NA
v_call: TRBV27
j_call: TRBJ1-2

cdr3_nt: TGTGCCAGCAGCGTAGAATCAGGGTTGGCCTATGGCTACACCTTC
cdr3_aa: CASSVESGLAYGYTF
clone_size: NA
d_call: NA
v_call: TRBV2
j_call: TRBJ1-2

cdr3_nt: TGCGCCAGCAGCCAATCTCCTCGGATAGCCTCCTACAATGAGCAGTTCTTC
cdr3_aa: CASSQSPRIASYNEQFF
clone_size: NA
d_call: NA
v_call: TRBV4-1
j_call: TRBJ2-1

cdr3_nt: TGCAGTGCTAGATTGGGTTTTGGCAATCAGCCCCAGCATTTT
cdr3_aa: CSARLGFGNQPQHF
clone_size: NA
d_call: NA
v_call: TRBV20-1
j_call: TRBJ1-5

cdr3_nt: TGTGCCAGCAGCGGTGACAGGTACACTGAAGCTTTCTTT
cdr3_aa: CASSGDRYTEAFF
clone_size: once
d_call: NA
v_call: TRBV5-8
j_call: TRBJ1-1

cdr3_nt: TGTGCCAGCAGCTTGAGGGGGTTTGGCAGTGAAGCTTTCTTT
cdr3_aa: CASSLRGFGSEAFF
clone_size: few
d_call: NA
v_call: TRBV7-2
j_call: TRBJ1-1

cdr3_nt: TGCGCCAGCAGCGGCCGGGACAGGGGAATCGAGCAGTACTTC
cdr3_aa: CASSGRDRGIEQYF
clone_size: NA
d_call: TRBD1
v_call: TRBV10-2
j_call: TRBJ2-7

cdr3_nt: TGTGCCAGCACTTTGGGGTCGCCGATGTCACCCCTCCACTTT
cdr3_aa: CASTLGSPMSPLHF
clone_size: NA
d_call: NA
v_call: TRBV6-1
j_call: TRBJ1-6

cdr3_nt: TGTGCCAGCAGGCAGCATCAGCCCCAGCATTTT
cdr3_aa: CASRQHQPQHF
clone_size: few
d_call: NA
v_call: TRBV6-1
j_call: TRBJ1-5

cdr3_nt: TGCGCCAGCAGCCAAGATTTGGCAGGGGCCTATGGCTACACCTTC
cdr3_aa: CASSQDLAGAYGYTF
clone_size: NA
d_call: NA
v_call: TRBV4-1
j_call: TRBJ1-2

cdr3_nt: TGTGCTTCTAGGACAGGGGGCTCCCCCGGGAATCAGCCCCAGCATTTT
cdr3_aa: CASRTGGSPGNQPQHF
clone_size: NA
d_call: TRBD1
v_call: TRBV28
j_call: TRBJ1-5

cdr3_nt: TGTGCCAGCAGTTACTCGGGGACAGGGACTACGAACACTGAAGCTTTCTTT
cdr3_aa: CASSYSGTGTTNTEAFF
clone_size: NA
d_call: TRBD1
v_call: TRBV6-5
j_call: TRBJ1-1

cdr3_nt: TGTGCCAGCAGCGCCGACCTTGAAGCTTTCTTT
cdr3_aa: CASSADLEAFF
clone_size: NA
d_call: NA
v_call: TRBV7-9
j_call: TRBJ1-1

cdr3_nt: TGTGCCAGCAGTGTGAGTTTGAGGAATGAGCAGTTCTTC
cdr3_aa: CASSVSLRNEQFF
clone_size: NA
d_call: NA
v_call: TRBV2
j_call: TRBJ2-1

cdr3_nt: TGTGCCAGTAGCCCATCCAGGACAGTCACAGATACGCAGTATTTT
cdr3_aa: CASSPSRTVTDTQYF
clone_size: NA
d_call: NA
v_call: TRBV19
j_call: TRBJ2-3

cdr3_nt: TGTGCCAGCACTCCTGTCCAGGGACCCAGCACTGAAGCTTTCTTT
cdr3_aa: CASTPVQGPSTEAFF
clone_size: NA
d_call: NA
v_call: TRBV7-9
j_call: TRBJ1-1

cdr3_nt: TGCAGTGCTAGAGGGGCAGGCCGGGGGCGCTCACCCCTCCACTTT
cdr3_aa: CSARGAGRGRSPLHF
clone_size: NA
d_call: NA
v_call: TRBV20-1
j_call: TRBJ1-6

cdr3_nt: TGTGCCAGCAGCTCACAGACCGTCTCTGGAAACACCATATATTTT
cdr3_aa: CASSSQTVSGNTIYF
clone_size: NA
d_call: NA
v_call: TRBV7-9
j_call: TRBJ1-3

cdr3_nt: TGTGCCAGCAGTTTGGTTGCGAGCAATCAGCCCCAGCATTTT
cdr3_aa: CASSLVASNQPQHF
clone_size: NA
d_call: NA
v_call: TRBV6-2/TRBV6-3
j_call: TRBJ1-5

cdr3_nt: TGCAGTGCTGGGACAGGGGCCACTGAAGCTTTCTTT
cdr3_aa: CSAGTGATEAFF
clone_size: NA
d_call: TRBD1
v_call: TRBV20-1
j_call: TRBJ1-1

cdr3_nt: TGTGCCAGCAGTTACTCGCAGGGGAACACTGAAGCTTTCTTT
cdr3_aa: CASSYSQGNTEAFF
clone_size: few
d_call: NA
v_call: TRBV6-5
j_call: TRBJ1-1

cdr3_nt: TGCGCCAGCAGCCTGGGACTAGCGGGAATGAAGACCCAGTACTTC
cdr3_aa: CASSLGLAGMKTQYF
clone_size: few
d_call: TRBD2
v_call: TRBV5-1
j_call: TRBJ2-5

cdr3_nt: TGTGCCAGTATCGAGGCTGGTAGGTACACTGAAGCTTTCTTT
cdr3_aa: CASIEAGRYTEAFF
clone_size: few
d_call: NA
v_call: TRBV19
j_call: TRBJ1-1

cdr3_nt: TGCAGTGCTAGGGAAGGGGGCGCCTCCTATAATTCACCCCTCCACTTT
cdr3_aa: CSAREGGASYNSPLHF
clone_size: few
d_call: TRBD1
v_call: TRBV20-1
j_call: TRBJ1-6

cdr3_nt: TGTGCCAGTAGTATCCCAGGGGGCTTTGACTATGGCTACACCTTC
cdr3_aa: CASSIPGGFDYGYTF
clone_size: few
d_call: TRBD1
v_call: TRBV19
j_call: TRBJ1-2

cdr3_nt: TGCGCCAGCAGTGAGAGGCTAGCGGGGGGTCCGTACCAAGAGACCCAGTACTTC
cdr3_aa: CASSERLAGGPYQETQYF
clone_size: NA
d_call: TRBD2
v_call: TRBV10-2
j_call: TRBJ2-5

cdr3_nt: TGTGCCAGCAGCCAACTAGGGGGGAATGAAGCTTTCTTT
cdr3_aa: CASSQLGGNEAFF
clone_size: few
d_call: NA
v_call: TRBV6-1
j_call: TRBJ1-1

cdr3_nt: TGTGCCAGCAGCCCCCAGGGGAACACTGAAGCTTTCTTT
cdr3_aa: CASSPQGNTEAFF
clone_size: NA
d_call: NA
v_call: TRBV7-2
j_call: TRBJ1-1

cdr3_nt: TGTGCCAGCAAGTTGACAGGCGAGTATGGCTACACCTTC
cdr3_aa: CASKLTGEYGYTF
clone_size: NA
d_call: NA
v_call: TRBV27
j_call: TRBJ1-2

cdr3_nt: TGTGCCAGCAGCCCCCCGGTGGGCCAGGAGTATTTT
cdr3_aa: CASSPPVGQEYF
clone_size: NA
d_call: NA
v_call: TRBV7-2
j_call: TRBJ2-3

cdr3_nt: TGTGCCAGCAGCATCGGACGGGGTGGAGGCGAGACCCAGTACTTC
cdr3_aa: CASSIGRGGGETQYF
clone_size: few
d_call: NA
v_call: TRBV11-2
j_call: TRBJ2-5

cdr3_nt: TGTGCCAGTAGTATAGCCAGGACAGGGATCGGCGGCTACACCTTC
cdr3_aa: CASSIARTGIGGYTF
clone_size: NA
d_call: TRBD1
v_call: TRBV19
j_call: TRBJ1-2

cdr3_nt: TGTGCTAGTGGTTTGGAGTATAATTCACCCCTCCACTTT
cdr3_aa: CASGLEYNSPLHF
clone_size: NA
d_call: NA
v_call: TRBV12-5
j_call: TRBJ1-6

cdr3_nt: TGTGCCAGCAGCTCCCAACAGGGGTGGTCGGATGAGCAGTTCTTC
cdr3_aa: CASSSQQGWSDEQFF
clone_size: NA
d_call: TRBD1
v_call: TRBV5-4
j_call: TRBJ2-1

cdr3_nt: TGTGCCAGCAGTTTACACCAGAACACTGAAGCTTTCTTT
cdr3_aa: CASSLHQNTEAFF
clone_size: NA
d_call: NA
v_call: TRBV6-5
j_call: TRBJ1-1

cdr3_nt: TGTGCCAGCAGCTTCATTTGGCAGGCCCTCCACTTT
cdr3_aa: CASSFIWQALHF
clone_size: NA
d_call: NA
v_call: TRBV7-9
j_call: TRBJ1-6

cdr3_nt: TGCAGTGCTAGAGACCTGGGACTAGCGGGAGAGGGGAATGAGCAGTTCTTC
cdr3_aa: CSARDLGLAGEGNEQFF
clone_size: once
d_call: TRBD2
v_call: TRBV20-1
j_call: TRBJ2-1

cdr3_nt: TGTGCCACCAGTGATTCACAGCAGACTGAAAAACTGTTTTTT
cdr3_aa: CATSDSQQTEKLFF
clone_size: NA
d_call: NA
v_call: TRBV24-1
j_call: TRBJ1-4

cdr3_nt: TGTGCCAGCAGTCCCTACAGGGACACTGAAGCTTTCTTT
cdr3_aa: CASSPYRDTEAFF
clone_size: few
d_call: NA
v_call: TRBV2
j_call: TRBJ1-1

cdr3_nt: TGTGCCAGCAGCTCCCCAGCGCCGAGCTCCTACAATGAGCAGTTCTTC
cdr3_aa: CASSSPAPSSYNEQFF
clone_size: NA
d_call: NA
v_call: TRBV5-6
j_call: TRBJ2-1

cdr3_nt: TGCAGCGTTGAGGCGGGAATGAACACTGAAGCTTTCTTT
cdr3_aa: CSVEAGMNTEAFF
clone_size: NA
d_call: NA
v_call: TRBV29-1
j_call: TRBJ1-1

cdr3_nt: TGTGCCAGCAGCTGGCTTGGAGGATCGGACACTGAAGCTTTCTTT
cdr3_aa: CASSWLGGSDTEAFF
clone_size: NA
d_call: NA
v_call: TRBV7-9
j_call: TRBJ1-1

cdr3_nt: TGCAGTGCTAGGGGGGTGGGGGCTGAGACCCAGTACTTC
cdr3_aa: CSARGVGAETQYF
clone_size: NA
d_call: NA
v_call: TRBV20-1
j_call: TRBJ2-5

cdr3_nt: TGTGCCAGCAGCCAATCGGACTTAAACGCGCTTGGCTACACCTTC
cdr3_aa: CASSQSDLNALGYTF
clone_size: few
d_call: NA
v_call: TRBV7-9
j_call: TRBJ1-2

cdr3_nt: TGCAGTGCCACGGCCTTGGGGAGGCAAGAGACCCAGTACTTC
cdr3_aa: CSATALGRQETQYF
clone_size: NA
d_call: NA
v_call: TRBV20-1
j_call: TRBJ2-5

cdr3_nt: TGTGCCAGCAGTTACTCGATAGGTGGTCAGCCCCAGCATTTT
cdr3_aa: CASSYSIGGQPQHF
clone_size: few
d_call: NA
v_call: TRBV6-2/TRBV6-3
j_call: TRBJ1-5

cdr3_nt: TGCAGTGCTTTCGGACTAGCGGGACGAACCTCCTACGAGCAGTACTTC
cdr3_aa: CSAFGLAGRTSYEQYF
clone_size: NA
d_call: TRBD2
v_call: TRBV20-1
j_call: TRBJ2-7

cdr3_nt: TGTGCCAGCAGTTACAGCCTATGGATAGAGCAGTTCTTC
cdr3_aa: CASSYSLWIEQFF
clone_size: once
d_call: NA
v_call: TRBV6-2/TRBV6-3
j_call: TRBJ2-1

cdr3_nt: TGTGCCAGCAGTTTAACTAGCGGGACGGAGACCCAGTACTTC
cdr3_aa: CASSLTSGTETQYF
clone_size: few
d_call: TRBD2
v_call: TRBV27
j_call: TRBJ2-5